This is a list of T cell receptor beta chains from one sample in a study of shared clonotypes between healthy human individuals. Assay: immunoSEQ multiplex PCR; the TCRdb copy retains only in-frame clones and omits some. The data show 650,000 to 750,000 clones, about 78% seen once. The sample consisted of memory CD4+ T cells sorted from blood. These receptors were taken from a woman between 25 and 40 years old in good health. Both conserved end residues are part of each CDR3. The D gene is left open where the match is weak. Not every row has a clone size; where given, it reads once, few, many or a size class.

V gene: TRBV5-4; clone size: once; D gene: .; J gene: TRBJ2-3; CDR3 protein: CASSLETLDTQYF; CDR3 DNA: TGTGCCAGCAGCTTGGAAACTCTAGATACGCAGTATTTT
V gene: TRBV27; clone size: .; D gene: TRBD1; J gene: TRBJ2-7; CDR3 protein: CASKSPRDSYEQYF; CDR3 DNA: TGTGCCAGCAAATCTCCCCGGGACAGCTACGAGCAGTACTTC
V gene: TRBV6-6; clone size: .; D gene: .; J gene: TRBJ2-3; CDR3 protein: CASSYSYSHVDTQYF; CDR3 DNA: TGTGCCAGCAGTTACTCGTACTCTCACGTGGATACGCAGTATTTT
V gene: TRBV5-1; clone size: .; D gene: .; J gene: TRBJ2-2; CDR3 protein: CASTHFSRRGPGELFF; CDR3 DNA: TGCGCCAGCACCCATTTTAGCAGGAGAGGGCCCGGGGAGCTGTTTTTT
V gene: TRBV4-1; clone size: .; D gene: .; J gene: TRBJ1-4; CDR3 protein: CASSQDKWAGVGEKLFF; CDR3 DNA: TGCGCCAGCAGCCAAGATAAATGGGCAGGGGTAGGTGAAAAACTGTTTTTT
V gene: TRBV6-1; clone size: .; D gene: .; J gene: TRBJ1-1; CDR3 protein: CASTRQINTEAFF; CDR3 DNA: TGTGCCAGCACGCGGCAGATCAACACTGAAGCTTTCTTT
V gene: TRBV29-1; clone size: .; D gene: TRBD1; J gene: TRBJ2-2; CDR3 protein: CSVGQGHGELFF; CDR3 DNA: TGCAGCGTTGGACAGGGACACGGGGAGCTGTTTTTT
V gene: TRBV30; clone size: .; D gene: .; J gene: TRBJ2-7; CDR3 protein: CAWSVLSYEQYF; CDR3 DNA: TGTGCCTGGAGTGTACTTAGCTACGAGCAGTACTTC
V gene: TRBV5-4; clone size: .; D gene: .; J gene: TRBJ2-3; CDR3 protein: CASSLVGGSDTQYF; CDR3 DNA: TGTGCCAGCAGCTTGGTAGGGGGGTCAGATACGCAGTATTTT
V gene: TRBV7-6; clone size: .; D gene: .; J gene: TRBJ1-1; CDR3 protein: CASSLGGWGLRDTEAFF; CDR3 DNA: TGTGCCAGCAGCTTAGGAGGGTGGGGGCTTAGGGACACTGAAGCTTTCTTT
V gene: TRBV18; clone size: .; D gene: .; J gene: TRBJ2-2; CDR3 protein: CASSPRDTGELFF; CDR3 DNA: TGTGCCAGCTCACCACGGGACACCGGGGAGCTGTTTTTT
V gene: TRBV5-4; clone size: .; D gene: .; J gene: TRBJ2-3; CDR3 protein: CASSLEGLTDTQYF; CDR3 DNA: TGTGCCAGCAGCTTGGAGGGGCTCACAGATACGCAGTATTTT
V gene: TRBV6-1; clone size: once; D gene: .; J gene: TRBJ1-2; CDR3 protein: CASSESWQGYGYTF; CDR3 DNA: TGTGCCAGCAGTGAGTCATGGCAGGGCTATGGCTACACCTTC
V gene: TRBV19; clone size: once; D gene: .; J gene: TRBJ2-7; CDR3 protein: CASSTTGTSSYEQYF; CDR3 DNA: TGTGCCAGTAGTACTACCGGGACCTCCTCCTACGAGCAGTACTTC